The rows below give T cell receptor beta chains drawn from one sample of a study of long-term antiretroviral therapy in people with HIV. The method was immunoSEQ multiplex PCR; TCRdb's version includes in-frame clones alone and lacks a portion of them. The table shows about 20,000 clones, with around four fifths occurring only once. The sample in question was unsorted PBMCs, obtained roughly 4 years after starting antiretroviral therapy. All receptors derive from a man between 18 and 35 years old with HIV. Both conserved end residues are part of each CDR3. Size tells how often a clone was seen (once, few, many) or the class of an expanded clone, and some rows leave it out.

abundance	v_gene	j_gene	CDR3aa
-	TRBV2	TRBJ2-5	CASSLEGRGETQYF
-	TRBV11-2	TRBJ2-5	CASSLFRARGETQYF
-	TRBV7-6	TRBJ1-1	CASSLEIGTRNTEAFF
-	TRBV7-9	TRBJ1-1	CASSLRDRGHDTEAFF
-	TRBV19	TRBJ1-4	CASSIDRVAEKLFF
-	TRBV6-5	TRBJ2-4	CASSYSWQGGIQYF
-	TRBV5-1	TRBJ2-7	CASSPEPGQAYYEQYF
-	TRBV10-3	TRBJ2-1	CAIWSGDAYNEQFF
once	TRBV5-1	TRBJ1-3	CASSLDGLTGASGNTIYF
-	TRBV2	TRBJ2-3	CASSRIRGDTQYF
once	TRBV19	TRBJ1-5	CASKGPDQPQHF
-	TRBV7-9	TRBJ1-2	CASSQRQGNGYTF
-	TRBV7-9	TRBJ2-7	CAGGDGTTYEQYF
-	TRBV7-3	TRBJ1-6	CASSLGGSDSPLHF
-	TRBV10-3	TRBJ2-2	CAISRGSGDTGELFF
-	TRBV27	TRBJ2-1	CASFQYRQGAYNEQFF
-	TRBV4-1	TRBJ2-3	CASSQASGWREQYF
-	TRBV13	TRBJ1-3	CASSLSSSGNTIYF
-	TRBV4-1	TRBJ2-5	CASSQRFAETQYF
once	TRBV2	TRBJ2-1	CASMTSGGGQFF
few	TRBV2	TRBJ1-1	CASSARGRDTEAFF
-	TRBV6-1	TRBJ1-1	CASSPWGNTEAFF
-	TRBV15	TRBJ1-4	CATSRGRGGGEKLFF
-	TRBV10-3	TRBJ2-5	CATQRGDFSETQYF
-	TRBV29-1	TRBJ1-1	CSVDKGGNTEAFF
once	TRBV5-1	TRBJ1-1	CASSSTGGITEAFF
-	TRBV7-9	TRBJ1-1	CASSLAGATEAFF
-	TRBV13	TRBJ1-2	CASNREANYGYTF
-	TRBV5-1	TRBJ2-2	CASSFFGSATGELFF
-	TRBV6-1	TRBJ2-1	CASSETWGEGQGRYEQFF
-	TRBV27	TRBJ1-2	CASSSGLGRNGYTF